A selection of T cell receptor beta chains follows, all from one sample in a study of cytotoxic CD8 clonotypes in ibrutinib-treated CLL. Assay: immunoSEQ multiplex PCR; the TCRdb copy retains only in-frame clones and omits some. Of over 95,000 clones in the sample, more than 55% are singletons; the top ten hold 37%. This material consisted of PBMCs, taken after 24 months of ibrutinib treatment. The source is a human donor with chronic lymphocytic leukemia. Each CDR3 is given with its conserved first and last residue. D genes are given only for firm matches. Clone sizes are given selectively: once, few, many, or a class where the clone is expanded.

clone size	D gene	V gene	J gene	CDR3 protein	CDR3 DNA
-	TRBD2	TRBV15	TRBJ2-1	CATRGGAGANEQFF	TGTGCCACCAGGGGAGGAGCGGGGGCAAATGAGCAGTTCTTC
-	-	TRBV4-2	TRBJ1-2	CASSQDQGANYGYTF	TGTGCCAGCAGCCAGGACCAGGGAGCTAACTATGGCTACACCTTC
once	-	TRBV11-3	TRBJ1-1	CASSLARAGGAFF	TGTGCCAGCAGCTTAGCCAGGGCCGGAGGGGCTTTCTTT
-	-	TRBV30	TRBJ1-2	CAWSRRGDGYTF	TGTGCCTGGAGTAGGCGCGGCGATGGCTACACCTTC
-	-	TRBV5-1	TRBJ2-5	CASSSSPKLGGETQYF	TGCGCCAGCAGCTCCTCACCAAAGCTAGGAGGTGAGACCCAGTACTTC
-	-	TRBV5-1	TRBJ2-1	CASSLGGVTYNEQFF	TGCGCCAGCAGCTTGGGTGGGGTCACCTACAATGAGCAGTTCTTC
-	-	TRBV5-1	TRBJ1-4	CASSSTGGELFF	TGCGCCAGCAGCTCGACAGGCGGGGAACTGTTTTTT
-	-	TRBV5-4	TRBJ1-1	CASSPPGRRGTEAFF	TGTGCCAGCAGCCCACCAGGGAGGAGGGGCACTGAAGCTTTCTTT
-	TRBD2	TRBV11-2	TRBJ2-7	CASSRAGRADEQYF	TGTGCCAGCAGCCGAGCGGGGCGGGCCGACGAGCAGTACTTC
-	TRBD2	TRBV28	TRBJ2-3	CASRHRGGGVPDTQYF	TGTGCCAGCAGACATCGCGGGGGGGGAGTTCCGGATACGCAGTATTTT
-	-	TRBV30	TRBJ1-2	CAWRTENYGYTF	TGTGCCTGGAGGACAGAGAACTATGGCTACACCTTC
-	-	TRBV6-1	TRBJ2-3	CASSQGTGDTQYF	TGTGCCAGCAGTCAGGGAACGGGAGATACGCAGTATTTT
-	-	TRBV30	TRBJ1-1	CAWSPFRNTEAFF	TGTGCCTGGTCGCCCTTTAGGAACACTGAAGCTTTCTTT
-	-	TRBV7-3	TRBJ2-1	CASSLNGYAEGEQFF	TGTGCCAGCAGCCTCAACGGGTACGCGGAGGGAGAGCAGTTCTTC
few	-	TRBV7-2	TRBJ1-5	CASSLDKGLNRPQHF	TGTGCCAGCAGCCTGGACAAGGGCCTTAATAGGCCCCAGCATTTT
-	TRBD1	TRBV9	TRBJ1-1	CASSVQGALRNTEAFF	TGTGCCAGCAGCGTACAGGGGGCGCTTAGAAACACTGAAGCTTTCTTT
-	TRBD1	TRBV6-6	TRBJ1-5	CASSKTGIRSNQPQHF	TGTGCCAGCAGTAAGACAGGGATCCGTAGCAATCAGCCCCAGCATTTT
-	-	TRBV30	TRBJ1-1	CAWSSGKRDFF	TGTGCCTGGAGTTCAGGCAAAAGGGATTTCTTT
once	-	TRBV7-8	TRBJ1-1	CASTPSRMIAEAFF	TGTGCCAGCACCCCTTCTCGCATGATCGCTGAAGCTTTCTTT
-	TRBD1	TRBV6-1	TRBJ2-7	CASNSGQGDHEQYF	TGTGCCAGCAATTCGGGACAGGGTGACCACGAGCAGTACTTC
-	-	TRBV5-1	TRBJ2-4	CASSLGQRSKNIQYF	TGCGCCAGCAGCTTGGGACAGAGGTCCAAAAACATTCAGTACTTC
-	-	TRBV11-1	TRBJ2-7	CASSPHGAGSSYEQYF	TGTGCCAGCAGCCCGCACGGTGCAGGGAGCTCCTACGAGCAGTACTTC
many	-	TRBV4-1	TRBJ1-6	CASRPDLIGSPLHF	TGCGCCAGCAGACCAGACCTAATCGGTTCACCCCTCCACTTT
-	-	TRBV6-1	TRBJ1-1	CASSGPLGGTEAFF	TGTGCCAGCAGTGGCCCCCTTGGGGGCACTGAAGCTTTCTTT
-	-	TRBV30	TRBJ1-2	CAWSVLGGLYGYTF	TGTGCCTGGAGTGTACTAGGGGGACTCTATGGCTACACCTTC
-	-	TRBV4-3	TRBJ1-1	CASSQDWGGLGLNTEAFF	TGCGCCAGCAGCCAAGACTGGGGGGGTCTAGGGTTGAACACTGAAGCTTTCTTT
-	-	TRBV2	TRBJ1-1	CASSFRARGTEAFF	TGTGCCAGCAGTTTCAGGGCGAGGGGCACTGAAGCTTTCTTT
few	-	TRBV25-1	TRBJ2-5	CASRVGETQYF	TGTGCCAGCAGGGTGGGCGAGACCCAGTACTTC
few	TRBD1	TRBV5-6	TRBJ2-7	CASSLGTGGEQYF	TGTGCCAGCAGCTTGGGGACAGGGGGCGAGCAGTACTTC
-	-	TRBV27	TRBJ1-6	CASSRTGTANSPLHF	TGTGCCAGCAGTCGAACCGGGACCGCGAATTCACCCCTCCACTTT
-	TRBD1	TRBV6-6	TRBJ1-1	CASRDRDNTEAFF	TGTGCCAGCAGAGACAGGGACAACACTGAAGCTTTCTTT
-	TRBD2	TRBV5-8	TRBJ2-3	CASSLRLAGGSDTQYF	TGTGCCAGCAGCTTGCGTCTAGCGGGGGGTTCAGATACGCAGTATTTT
-	TRBD2	TRBV9	TRBJ2-3	CASSAMNGGNTDTQYF	TGTGCCAGCAGCGCCATGAACGGGGGGAACACAGATACGCAGTATTTT
-	-	TRBV6-6	TRBJ2-7	CASGTGTFGEQYF	TGTGCCAGCGGCACCGGGACATTCGGGGAGCAGTACTTC
many	TRBD1	TRBV6-1	TRBJ1-1	CASSAVRTGEGTEAFF	TGTGCCAGCAGTGCCGTCCGGACAGGGGAGGGGACTGAAGCTTTCTTT
few	-	TRBV4-2	TRBJ2-6	CASSQGRAGQAISGANVLTF	TGTGCCAGCAGCCAAGGGAGAGCGGGACAGGCTATCTCTGGGGCCAACGTCCTGACTTTC
-	TRBD1	TRBV6-6	TRBJ2-3	CALRQGKSTDTQYF	TGTGCCCTTAGACAGGGCAAAAGCACAGATACGCAGTATTTT
-	-	TRBV30	TRBJ2-7	CAWDRASYEQYF	TGTGCCTGGGACCGTGCCTCCTACGAGCAGTACTTC
once	-	TRBV20-1	TRBJ2-1	CSARVGVEQFF	TGCAGTGCTAGAGTGGGAGTCGAGCAGTTCTTC
-	-	TRBV5-5	TRBJ2-7	CASIPGAGAVSYEQYF	TGTGCCAGCATCCCCGGGGCGGGGGCAGTCTCCTACGAGCAGTACTTC
-	TRBD2	TRBV14	TRBJ2-1	CASSRGTINEQFF	TGTGCCAGCAGCCGAGGGACTATCAATGAGCAGTTCTTC
-	TRBD2	TRBV7-7	TRBJ2-5	CASSAGLAGGEETQYF	TGTGCCAGCAGCGCGGGGCTAGCGGGGGGGGAAGAGACCCAGTACTTC
-	-	TRBV29-1	TRBJ2-5	CSVEPGVPTETQYF	TGCAGCGTTGAACCCGGGGTGCCAACAGAGACCCAGTACTTC
-	-	TRBV2	TRBJ1-2	CASSDSANYGYTF	TGTGCCAGCAGCGACAGCGCTAACTATGGCTACACCTTC
-	-	TRBV27	TRBJ2-7	CASSSPTKSYEQYF	TGTGCCAGCAGTTCGCCGACAAAAAGCTACGAGCAGTACTTC
-	-	TRBV13	TRBJ2-5	CASSLGVIETQYF	TGTGCCAGCAGCTTAGGGGTCATCGAGACCCAGTACTTC
-	TRBD1	TRBV7-9	TRBJ2-7	CASSLAGTGYEQYF	TGTGCCAGCAGCTTAGCTGGGACAGGCTACGAGCAGTACTTC
-	-	TRBV30	TRBJ1-1	CACHEPLKTTGNTEAFF	TGTGCCTGTCACGAACCTCTGAAAACTACAGGGAACACTGAAGCTTTCTTT
-	-	TRBV5-6	TRBJ1-3	CASSLRGRGNTIYF	TGTGCCAGCAGCTTGAGAGGGAGGGGAAACACCATATATTTT
-	-	TRBV27	TRBJ2-7	CASSLWLYRGGGYEQYF	TGTGCCAGCAGTTTATGGTTGTACCGGGGAGGGGGCTACGAGCAGTACTTC
few	TRBD1	TRBV10-3	TRBJ2-2	CAISESDRGNTGELFF	TGTGCCATCAGTGAATCTGACAGGGGTAACACCGGGGAGCTGTTTTTT
-	-	TRBV4-1	TRBJ1-6	CASSQVTGSHSPLHF	TGCGCCAGCAGCCAAGTAACGGGGTCCCATTCACCCCTCCACTTT
-	-	TRBV30	TRBJ1-3	CAYGGGSSGNTIYF	TGTGCCTACGGCGGGGGCAGCTCTGGAAACACCATATATTTT
-	-	TRBV21-1	TRBJ2-7	CASPRVVVYEQYF	TGTGCCAGCCCCAGGGTCGTGGTCTACGAGCAGTACTTC
-	-	TRBV11-2	TRBJ2-5	CASSLATSRWETQYF	TGTGCCAGCAGCTTAGCTACTAGCCGTTGGGAGACCCAGTACTTC
-	TRBD1	TRBV4-2	TRBJ2-4	CASSQDGQGSSAKNIQYF	TGTGCCAGCAGCCAGGATGGACAGGGGAGTTCGGCCAAAAACATTCAGTACTTC
many	TRBD1	TRBV5-1	TRBJ2-1	CASERTGQGSYNEQFF	TGCGCCAGCGAGAGAACAGGACAGGGGTCCTACAATGAGCAGTTCTTC